This TCR beta chain comes out of a study of CXCR3-negative and CXCR3-positive naive CD8 T cells. In regard to this clonotype: Its antigen is undetermined.

The method, 5' RACE with UMI labels, was used to prepare the TRB cDNA libraries. TCRdb re-called the 5' RACE reads and catalogs CDR3 proteins one per entry, DNA excluded. This repertoire comprises approximately 90,000 distinct CDR3 sequences; its ten largest clones make up less than 0.6%. Study-wide points: CXCR3-positive naive cells carried more hydrophobic TRB CDR3s than CXCR3-negative naive cells did.

Germline V gene data show CDR1 as SQVTM and CDR2 as ANQGSEA. CDR3 length equals 15 residues. The chain carries TRBV29-1 and TRBJ2-5; the D call of TRBD1 rests on TCRdb alone, since no DNA is present to check it. This clonotype was obtained from a human donor in good health. Some clones in this sample may be carry-over from other donors' samples. The sequencing sample was made of naive CXCR3+ CD8+ T cells from blood. Noted subset: CD45RO-CCR7+CD27+CD95- naive CD8+ T cells expressing CXCR3 (TNR3+). The CDR3 sequence: CSVETATGLIETQYF.